This T cell receptor (beta chain) was recorded in a study of shared clonotypes between healthy human individuals (dated by TCRdb to between 2020 and 2021). Looking at the study overall: A couple of women and a few men aged 18 to 49 years were included in the cohort. Different laboratories and diverse techniques were used to prepare libraries and sequence TCR repertoires, to increase sequencing depth and limit assay-specific biases. To estimate repertoire size and how much clonotypes are shared between individuals, the study performed deep sequencing of blood TCR repertoires from five healthy adults. Leukapheresis yielded between about 0.94 and 8.9 billion PBMCs per donor. For each donor, CD4 naive and CD4 memory were each given three plates, CD8 naive was given two plates, and CD8 memory was given one plate. Results and caveats for the whole study, not just this receptor: Pairwise subsampling indicated that sequencing depth was expected to affect the degree of clonotype sharing among donors. Even with the large sequencing depth, rarefaction of the sorted-subset datasets indicated that sequencing was incomplete. Compared with non-shared clonotypes, the clonotypes found in all four sorted-subset donors had higher generation probabilities. When a few donors were compared, the shared fraction of clonotypes was 5% to 6.5% for naive CD4, over 3% for naive CD8, more than 2% for memory CD4, and less than 0.5% for memory CD8. Naive subsets generally had larger estimated clonotype richness than memory subsets. Only blood was sampled, and tissue TCR repertoires likely differ from those in blood. The genetic and exposure-history diversity represented was limited by the small number of donors.

The germline V gene provides CDR1 KGHSH and CDR2 LQKENI. A distance of 10 bases separates the germline ends of V and J, which lose 4 bases and 4 bases respectively. The CDR3 runs 14 amino acids, cysteine and phenylalanine included. Only the CDR3 DNA is retained, 42 bases long and in frame from the first base. Using the deep immunoSEQ assay, TCR CDR3 regions were amplified from genomic DNA by multiplex PCR. Extracted genomic DNA from each cell subset was distributed evenly across all wells of several immunoSEQ 96-well plates, and each plate was treated as a replicate. For sorted subsets, about 200 ng genomic DNA, equal to 30,000 or so T cell genomes, was loaded into each replicate PCR. The purified libraries were quantified using a Qubit 3.0 fluorometer, sized with a Bioanalyzer 2100, and then quantified again using the KAPA Library Quantification kit. Every immunoSEQ 96-well plate was sequenced on a dedicated single-read 150-cycle Illumina NextSeq 550 flow cell. Turning to the authors' computational methods: The immunoSEQ output contained only junctional sequences without quality scores, so filtering could not match that applied to full-length reads. Sequences were annotated with PyIR, a Python wrapper for IgBLAST v1.9, and V/J genes and CDR3 were assigned using IMGT germline references. Reads were removed for weak V/J assignments (E-value above 1e-6), missing CDR3, stop codons, out-of-frame junctions, or ambiguous translated residues. V3J clonotypes were defined as sequences sharing the same inferred V gene, J gene, and CDR3 amino acid sequence. Percentage overlap between repertoires was computed as shared unique clonotypes divided by the size of the smaller repertoire. Repertoire richness was assessed with RTK rarefaction, the Chao1 estimator, and Recon v2.1 estimates of unobserved clonotypes. OLGA was used to compute generation probabilities for all TCRbeta clonotypes that the gDNA method yielded from a few donors. TCRdb re-hosts the immuneACCESS table, in-frame sequences only. Its copies lack some clones; in the studies checked, an unresolved V gene accounts for under half of them, and the cause for the rest is not known. The V and J calls and clone size are taken from that table; D and trimming were inferred from the DNA. In this sample the table shows some 2,000,000 clones, approximately 94% of which occur a single time. The leading ten clones occupy roughly 0.13% of the sample.

The donors were healthy, HIV-negative adults with no recently reported acute infections or vaccinations. All donors were Caucasian adults living in Nashville, Tennessee, USA. CD4+ T cells were enriched by magnetic negative selection, after which naive cells were positively selected on CD45RA and the negative fraction was taken as the memory subset. Blood was obtained by leukapheresis, after which PBMCs were separated by Ficoll-Histopaque density gradient centrifugation and cryopreserved in liquid nitrogen vapor phase. Analytical flow cytometry was used to check the purity and quantity of every magnetically sorted T cell population. From each sorted fraction, genomic DNA was isolated and quantified by UV absorbance on a Nanodrop 2000c. Remarks on this clone: Its antigen target is currently unknown. No much larger clone is present one base from it, and per-base qualities are unavailable.

The sequence came from a man between 18 and 35 years old in good health. Input material: naive CD4+ T cells sorted from blood. The cell subset or site tag for this specimen amounts to: CD45RA+ positively selected. The receptor chain draws on TRBV18 and TRBJ2-2; no D gene can be assigned with confidence. The nucleotide sequence reads TGTGCCAGCTCACAGTATCCACTCACCGGGGAGCTGTTTTTT. This yields the protein CASSQYPLTGELFF.